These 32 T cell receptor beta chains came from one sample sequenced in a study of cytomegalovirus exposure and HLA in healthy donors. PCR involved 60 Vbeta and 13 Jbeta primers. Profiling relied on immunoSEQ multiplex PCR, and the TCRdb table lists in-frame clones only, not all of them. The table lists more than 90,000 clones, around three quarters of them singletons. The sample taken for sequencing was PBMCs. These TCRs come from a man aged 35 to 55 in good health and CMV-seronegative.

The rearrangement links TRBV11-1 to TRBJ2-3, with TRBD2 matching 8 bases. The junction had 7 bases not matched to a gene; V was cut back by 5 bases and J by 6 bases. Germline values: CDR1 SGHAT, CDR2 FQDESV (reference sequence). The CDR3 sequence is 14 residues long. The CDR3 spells CASSLGGALDTQYF. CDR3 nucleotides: TGTGCCAGCAGCCTCGGGGGGGCCTTGGATACGCAGTATTTT. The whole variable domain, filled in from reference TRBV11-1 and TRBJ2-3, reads EAEVAQSPRYKITEKSQAVAFWCDPISGHATLYWYRQILGQGPELLVQFQDESVVDDSQLPKDRFSAERLKGVDSTLKIQPAELGDSAMYLCASSLGGALDTQYFGPGTRLTVL.

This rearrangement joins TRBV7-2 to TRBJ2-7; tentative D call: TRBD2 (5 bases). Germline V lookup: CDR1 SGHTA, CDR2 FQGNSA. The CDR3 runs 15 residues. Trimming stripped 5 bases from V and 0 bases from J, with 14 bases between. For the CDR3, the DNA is TGTGCCAGCAGCGTAGGGCCGGGGAGCTCCTACGAGCAGTACTTC. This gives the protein CASSVGPGSSYEQYF.

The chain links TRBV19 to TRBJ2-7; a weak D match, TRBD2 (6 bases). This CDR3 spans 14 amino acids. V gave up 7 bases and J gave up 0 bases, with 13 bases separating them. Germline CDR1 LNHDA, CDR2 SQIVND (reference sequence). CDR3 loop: CASNSLRDSYEQYF. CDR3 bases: TGTGCCAGTAACTCCCTGCGGGACTCCTACGAGCAGTACTTC.

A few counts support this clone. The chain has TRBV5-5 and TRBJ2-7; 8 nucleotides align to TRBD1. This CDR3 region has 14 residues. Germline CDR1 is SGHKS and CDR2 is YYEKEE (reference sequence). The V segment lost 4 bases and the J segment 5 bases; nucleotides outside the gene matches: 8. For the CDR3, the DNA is TGTGCCAGCAGCCCGATGACAGGGGAAAACGAGCAGTACTTC. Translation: CASSPMTGENEQYF.

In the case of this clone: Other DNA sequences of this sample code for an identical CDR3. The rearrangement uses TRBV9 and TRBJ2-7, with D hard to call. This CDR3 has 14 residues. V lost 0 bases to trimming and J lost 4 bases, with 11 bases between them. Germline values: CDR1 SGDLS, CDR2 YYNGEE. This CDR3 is CASSVDSYVYEQYF. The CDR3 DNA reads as TGTGCCAGCAGCGTAGATAGTTACGTTTACGAGCAGTACTTC.

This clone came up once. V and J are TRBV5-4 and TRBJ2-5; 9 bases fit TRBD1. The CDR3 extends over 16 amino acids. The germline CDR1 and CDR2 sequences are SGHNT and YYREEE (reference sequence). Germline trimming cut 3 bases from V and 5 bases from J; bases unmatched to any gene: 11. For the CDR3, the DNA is TGTGCCAGCAGCTCAGACGACAGGGGGGTAGGCGAGACCCAGTACTTC. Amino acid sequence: CASSSDDRGVGETQYF.

CDR3 sequence reads: CASSQGAGDQPQHF. CDR3 bases: TGTGCCAGCAGCCAAGGGGCAGGGGACCAGCCCCAGCATTTT. The rearrangement uses TRBV4-2 and TRBJ1-5; D might be TRBD1 (6 bases). This CDR3 has 14 residues. The germline gives CDR1 LGHNA, CDR2 YNFKEQ. Between the trimmed V and J ends, which lost 1 base and 7 bases, there was a span of 11 bases.

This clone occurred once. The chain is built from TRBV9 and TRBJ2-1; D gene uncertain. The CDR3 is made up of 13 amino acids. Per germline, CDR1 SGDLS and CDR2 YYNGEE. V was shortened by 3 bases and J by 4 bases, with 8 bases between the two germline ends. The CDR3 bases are TGTGCCAGCAGCGGGATCGGGTACAATGAGCAGTTCTTC. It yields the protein CASSGIGYNEQFF.

DNA of the CDR3: TGCGCCAGCAGCCCATTTAGGACTGGCAGCACAGATACGCAGTATTTT. This gives the protein CASSPFRTGSTDTQYF. The J gene is TRBJ2-3, the V gene TRBV5-1, with a weak D call TRBD2 (5 bases). The germline V gene has CDR1 SGHRS and CDR2 YFSETQ. The V gene lost 4 bases and the J gene lost 0 bases, with 15 bases spanning the gap. The CDR3 length is 16 residues.

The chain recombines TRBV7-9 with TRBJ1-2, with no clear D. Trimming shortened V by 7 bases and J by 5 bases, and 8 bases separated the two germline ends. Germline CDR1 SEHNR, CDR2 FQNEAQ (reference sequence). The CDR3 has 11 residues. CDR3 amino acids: CASNSGYGYTF. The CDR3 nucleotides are TGTGCCAGCAATTCGGGGTATGGCTACACCTTC.

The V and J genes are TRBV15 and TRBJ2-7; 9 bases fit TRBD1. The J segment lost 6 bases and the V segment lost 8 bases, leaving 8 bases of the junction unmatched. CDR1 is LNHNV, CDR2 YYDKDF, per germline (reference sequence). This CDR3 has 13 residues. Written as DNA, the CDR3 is TGTGCCACCGAAGGGGACAGGGAGAGCGAGCAGTACTTC. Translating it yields CATEGDRESEQYF. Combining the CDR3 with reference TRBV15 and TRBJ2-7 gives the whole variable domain DAMVIQNPRYQVTQFGKPVTLSCSQTLNHNVMYWYQQKSSQAPKLLFHYYDKDFNNEADTPDNFQSRRPNTSFCFLDIRSPGLGDTAMYLCATEGDRESEQYFGPGTRLTVT.

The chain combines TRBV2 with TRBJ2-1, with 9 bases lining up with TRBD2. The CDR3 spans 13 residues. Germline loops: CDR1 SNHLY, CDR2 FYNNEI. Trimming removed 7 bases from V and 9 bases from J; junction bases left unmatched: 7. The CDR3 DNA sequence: TGTGCCAGCATTGGGACTAGCAGGGGTGAGCAGTTCTTC. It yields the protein CASIGTSRGEQFF.

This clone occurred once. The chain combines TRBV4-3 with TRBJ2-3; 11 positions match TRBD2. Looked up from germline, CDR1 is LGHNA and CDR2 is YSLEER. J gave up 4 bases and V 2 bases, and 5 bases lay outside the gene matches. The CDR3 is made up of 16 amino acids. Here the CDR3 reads CASSQNSGRGSDTQYF. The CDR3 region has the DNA TGCGCCAGCAGCCAAAATAGCGGGAGGGGCTCAGATACGCAGTATTTT.

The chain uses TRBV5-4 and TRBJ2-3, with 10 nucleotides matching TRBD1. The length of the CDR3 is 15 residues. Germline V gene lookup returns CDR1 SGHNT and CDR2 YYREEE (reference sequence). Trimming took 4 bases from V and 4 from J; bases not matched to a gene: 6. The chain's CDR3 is CASSHDRGRPDTQYF. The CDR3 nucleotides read TGTGCCAGCAGCCACGACAGGGGGCGGCCAGATACGCAGTATTTT. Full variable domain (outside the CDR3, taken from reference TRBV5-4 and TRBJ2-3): ETGVTQSPTHLIKTRGQQVTLRCSSQSGHNTVSWYQQALGQGPQFIFQYYREEENGRGNFPPRFSGLQFPNYSSELNVNALELDDSALYLCASSHDRGRPDTQYFGPGTRLTVL.

For the CDR3, the DNA is TGTGCCAGCAGTCGTGACAGGGGGTTCTCCTACGAGCAGTACTTC. Translated, it gives CASSRDRGFSYEQYF. This chain joins TRBV27 and TRBJ2-7; 9 bases fit TRBD1. With V trimmed by 5 bases and J by 0 bases, 5 bases remained unmatched. The CDR3 is 15 amino acids. Germline-derived CDR1 and CDR2 are MNHEY and SMNVEV (reference sequence).

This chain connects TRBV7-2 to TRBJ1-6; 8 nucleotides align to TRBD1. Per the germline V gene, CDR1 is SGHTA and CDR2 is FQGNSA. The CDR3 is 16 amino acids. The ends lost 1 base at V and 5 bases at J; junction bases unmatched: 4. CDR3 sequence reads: CASSLGTGINNSPLHF. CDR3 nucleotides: TGTGCCAGCAGCTTAGGGACAGGGATAAATAATTCACCCCTCCACTTT.

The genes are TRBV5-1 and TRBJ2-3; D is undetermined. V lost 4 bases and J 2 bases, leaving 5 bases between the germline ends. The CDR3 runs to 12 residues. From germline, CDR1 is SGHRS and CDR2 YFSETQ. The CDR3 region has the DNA TGCGCCAGCAGCCCCAACACAGATACGCAGTATTTT. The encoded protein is CASSPNTDTQYF.

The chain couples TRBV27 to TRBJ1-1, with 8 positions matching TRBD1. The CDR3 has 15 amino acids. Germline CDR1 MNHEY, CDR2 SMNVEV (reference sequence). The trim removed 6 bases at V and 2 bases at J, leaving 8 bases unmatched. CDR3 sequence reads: CASRIQGVSNTEAFF. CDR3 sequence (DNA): TGTGCCAGCAGAATACAGGGGGTTTCAAACACTGAAGCTTTCTTT.

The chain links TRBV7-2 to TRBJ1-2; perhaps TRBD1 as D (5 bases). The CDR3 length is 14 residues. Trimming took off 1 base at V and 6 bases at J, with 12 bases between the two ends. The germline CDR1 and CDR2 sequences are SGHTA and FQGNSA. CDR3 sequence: CASSLVSRGDGYTF. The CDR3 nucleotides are TGTGCCAGCAGCTTAGTCTCTCGGGGGGATGGCTACACCTTC.

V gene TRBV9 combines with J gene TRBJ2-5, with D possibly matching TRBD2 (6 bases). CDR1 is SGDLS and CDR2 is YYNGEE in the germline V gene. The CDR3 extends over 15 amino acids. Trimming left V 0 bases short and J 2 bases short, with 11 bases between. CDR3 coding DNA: TGTGCCAGCAGCGTAGACCCCCGGGGGCAAGAGACCCAGTACTTC. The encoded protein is CASSVDPRGQETQYF.

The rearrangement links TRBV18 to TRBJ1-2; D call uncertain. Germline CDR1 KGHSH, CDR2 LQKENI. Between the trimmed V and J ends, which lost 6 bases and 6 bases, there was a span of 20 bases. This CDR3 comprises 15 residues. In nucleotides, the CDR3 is TGTGCCAGCTCCCCCTTAGGCGGAAAGCCGGATGGCTACACCTTC. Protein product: CASSPLGGKPDGYTF.

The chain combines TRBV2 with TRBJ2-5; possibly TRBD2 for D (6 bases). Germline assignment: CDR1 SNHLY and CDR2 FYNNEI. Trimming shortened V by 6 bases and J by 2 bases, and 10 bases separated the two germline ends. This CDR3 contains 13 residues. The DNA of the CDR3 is TGTGCCAGCAGGCGGGGACCGCAAGAGACCCAGTACTTC. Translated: CASRRGPQETQYF.

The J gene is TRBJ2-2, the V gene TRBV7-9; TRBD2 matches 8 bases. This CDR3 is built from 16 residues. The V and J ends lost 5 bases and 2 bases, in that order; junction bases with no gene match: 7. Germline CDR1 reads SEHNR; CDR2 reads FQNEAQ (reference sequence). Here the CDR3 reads CASSPGVAGNTGELFF. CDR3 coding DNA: TGTGCCAGCAGCCCCGGGGTAGCGGGAAACACCGGGGAGCTGTTTTTT.

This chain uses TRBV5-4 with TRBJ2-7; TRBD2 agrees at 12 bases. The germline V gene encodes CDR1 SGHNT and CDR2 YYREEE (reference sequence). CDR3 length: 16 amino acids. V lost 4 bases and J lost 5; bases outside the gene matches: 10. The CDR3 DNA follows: TGTGCCAGCAGCCGCAAACTAGCGGGAGGTAACAACGAGCAGTACTTC. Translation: CASSRKLAGGNNEQYF.

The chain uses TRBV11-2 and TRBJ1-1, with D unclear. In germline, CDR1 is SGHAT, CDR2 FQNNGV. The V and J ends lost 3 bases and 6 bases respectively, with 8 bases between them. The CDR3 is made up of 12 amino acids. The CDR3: CASSLSVPEAFF. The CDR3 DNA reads TGTGCCAGCAGCTTGTCGGTTCCTGAAGCTTTCTTT.

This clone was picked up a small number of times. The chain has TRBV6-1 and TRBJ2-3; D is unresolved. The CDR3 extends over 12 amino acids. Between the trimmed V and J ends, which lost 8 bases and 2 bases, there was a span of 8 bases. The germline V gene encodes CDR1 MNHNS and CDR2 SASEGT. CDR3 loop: CASCRVTDTQYF. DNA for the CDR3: TGTGCCAGCTGCCGGGTCACAGATACGCAGTATTTT.

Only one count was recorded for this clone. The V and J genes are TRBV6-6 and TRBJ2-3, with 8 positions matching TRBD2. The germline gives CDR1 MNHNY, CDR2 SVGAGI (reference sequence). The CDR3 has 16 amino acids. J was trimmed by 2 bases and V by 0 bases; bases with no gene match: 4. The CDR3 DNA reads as TGTGCCAGCAGTTACTCCGGGGGGGCCGCCACAGATACGCAGTATTTT. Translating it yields CASSYSGGAATDTQYF.

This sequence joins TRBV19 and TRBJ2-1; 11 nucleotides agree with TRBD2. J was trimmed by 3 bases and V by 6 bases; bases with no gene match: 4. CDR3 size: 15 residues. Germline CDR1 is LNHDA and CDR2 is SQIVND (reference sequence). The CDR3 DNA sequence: TGTGCCAGTAGCATGACTAGCGGGAACTACAATGAGCAGTTCTTC. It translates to CASSMTSGNYNEQFF.

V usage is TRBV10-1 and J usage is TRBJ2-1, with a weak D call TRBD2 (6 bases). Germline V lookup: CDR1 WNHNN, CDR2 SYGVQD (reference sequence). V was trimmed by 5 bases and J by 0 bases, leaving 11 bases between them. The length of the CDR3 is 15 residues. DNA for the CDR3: TGCGCCAGCAGTCCTATAGCGGTCTCCTACAATGAGCAGTTCTTC. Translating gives CASSPIAVSYNEQFF.

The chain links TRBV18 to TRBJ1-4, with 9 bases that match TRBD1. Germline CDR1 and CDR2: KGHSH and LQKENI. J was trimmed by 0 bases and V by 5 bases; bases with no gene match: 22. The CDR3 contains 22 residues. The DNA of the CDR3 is TGTGCCAGCTCAGCAGCCCAACCCGGGACAGGGTTCGGGAAGTCAACTAATGAAAAACTGTTTTTT. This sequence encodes CASSAAQPGTGFGKSTNEKLFF. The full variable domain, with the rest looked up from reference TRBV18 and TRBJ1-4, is NAGVMQNPRHLVRRRGQEARLRCSPMKGHSHVYWYRQLPEEGLKFMVYLQKENIIDESGMPKERFSAEFPKEGPSILRIQQVVRGDSAAYFCASSAAQPGTGFGKSTNEKLFFGSGTQLSVL.

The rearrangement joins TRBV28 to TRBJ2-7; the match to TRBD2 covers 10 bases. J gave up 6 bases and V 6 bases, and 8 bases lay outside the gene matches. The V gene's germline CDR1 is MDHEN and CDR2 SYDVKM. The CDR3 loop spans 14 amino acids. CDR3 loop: CASSARRTSGEQYF. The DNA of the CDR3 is TGTGCCAGCAGCGCCCGGCGGACTAGCGGCGAGCAGTACTTC.

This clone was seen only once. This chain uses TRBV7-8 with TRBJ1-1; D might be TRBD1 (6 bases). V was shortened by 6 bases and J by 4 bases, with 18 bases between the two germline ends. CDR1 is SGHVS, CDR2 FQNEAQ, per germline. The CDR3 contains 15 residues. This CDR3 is CASRVAGGGSTEAFF. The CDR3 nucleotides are TGTGCCAGCAGAGTAGCGGGAGGGGGAAGCACTGAAGCTTTCTTT. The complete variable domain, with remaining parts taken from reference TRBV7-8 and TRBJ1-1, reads GAGVSQSPRYKVAKRGQDVALRCDPISGHVSLFWYQQALGQGPEFLTYFQNEAQLDKSGLPSDRFFAERPEGSVSTLKIQRTQQEDSAVYLCASRVAGGGSTEAFFGQGTRLTVV.